The 13 T cell receptor beta chains below all came from one sample that was sequenced in a study of T-cell reconstitution after alpha-beta-depleted transplantation in children (dated by TCRdb to about 2016). Sample treatment or condition, as interpreted from the label and publication: allogeneic hematopoietic cell transplantation with graft depleted of TCRalphabeta T cells and CD19 B cells. Library method: PCR. Instrument used: Illumina HiSeq 2500. TCR libraries were prepared with molecular barcoding, using unique molecular identifiers to normalize TCRbeta repertoire quantification. TCRdb reprocessed the public reads (quality trimming at Q25 with fastp, clone calling with MiXCR) and kept in-frame beta chains. All rows with the same CDR3 protein become a single entry with the most common DNA and genes. This sample gives 100,000 to 150,000 distinct CDR3 sequences in total; 23% of them show up just once. Over 9.5% of the sample is taken by the ten largest.

The sample was PBMCs, mostly from graft donor cells, taken 180 days after TCRalphabeta/CD19-depleted stem cell transplant. The receptors here all came from a male patient aged 2 to 10 who had a stem cell transplant for chronic granulomatous disease, so the T cells may come from the graft donor.

J is TRBJ1-5 and V is TRBV20-1, with D possibly matching TRBD1 (5 bases). Germline V gene sequence: CDR1 DFQATT, CDR2 SNEGSKA (reference sequence). CDR3 size: 19 residues. With 6 bases removed from V and 0 bases from J, the gap between germline ends came to 27 bases. The DNA for the CDR3 is TGCAGTGCAAGGAACTTAGGACTGGGGCCCGAATATAGCAATCAGCCCCAGCATTTT. It codes for CSARNLGLGPEYSNQPQHF.

This clonotype was detected many times. CDR3 nucleotides: TGTGCCAGCAGCCTAAGCCCCTGGCACACGCCTTCGGAGACCCAGTACTTC. Protein sequence: CASSLSPWHTPSETQYF. V and J are TRBV12-3 or TRBV12-4 and TRBJ2-5, with D unresolved. The V end was cut by 6 bases, the J end by 5 bases, with 25 bases between. The CDR3 runs to 17 residues.

At least ten counts were recorded for this clonotype. V usage is TRBV7-2 and J usage is TRBJ1-1, with a weak D call TRBD1 (6 bases). V lost 5 bases and J 6 bases, leaving 16 bases between the germline ends. Germline V gene data show CDR1 as SGHTA and CDR2 as FQGNSA. This CDR3 has 14 residues. DNA of the CDR3: TGTGCCAGCAGCGTAAAACAGGGTTCGGCTGAAGCTTTCTTT. It is translated as CASSVKQGSAEAFF. Looking up the rest from reference TRBV7-2 and TRBJ1-1 gives the full variable domain: GAGVSQSPSNKVTEKGKDVELRCDPISGHTALYWYRQSLGQGLEFLIYFQGNSAPDKSGLPSDRFSAERTGGSVSTLTIQRTQQEDSAVYLCASSVKQGSAEAFFGQGTRLTVV.

This clonotype was seen a handful of times. The chain has TRBV28 and TRBJ1-6; D call uncertain. Trimming cost V 7 bases and J 7 bases, with 11 bases left between them. Germline-derived CDR1 and CDR2 are MDHEN and SYDVKM. The CDR3 runs to 13 residues. The CDR3 DNA reads TGTGCCAGCACAGACACGTCCAATTCACCCCTCCACTTT. The encoded protein is CASTDTSNSPLHF.

The chain employs TRBV12-3 or TRBV12-4 and TRBJ2-1; D is possibly TRBD2 (5 bases). CDR3 length: 13 residues. The V gene lost 2 bases and the J gene lost 7 bases, with 9 bases spanning the gap. The CDR3 region has the DNA TGTGCCAGCAGTTTACTTGGAGGAAATGAGCAGTTCTTC. Its protein product is CASSLLGGNEQFF.

This clonotype was seen many times. The genes are TRBV3-1 and TRBJ1-4; possible D gene TRBD1, 6 bases. Germline V gene data show CDR1 as LGHDT and CDR2 as YNNKEL (reference sequence). The CDR3 contains 15 residues. V lost 0 bases to trimming and J lost 4 bases, with 9 bases between them. CDR3 protein: CASSQDPRGNEKLFF. CDR3 coding DNA: TGTGCCAGCAGCCAAGACCCCAGGGGTAATGAAAAACTGTTTTTT.

The chain employs TRBV29-1 and TRBJ2-5; possible D gene TRBD1, 7 bases. Germline loops: CDR1 SQVTM, CDR2 ANQGSEA. The CDR3 runs 12 residues. V lost 7 bases and J 3 bases, leaving 12 bases between the germline ends. This chain's CDR3 is CSGRDREETQYF. CDR3 DNA: TGCAGCGGGCGGGACAGAGAAGAGACCCAGTACTTC. Full variable domain (rest looked up from reference TRBV29-1 and TRBJ2-5): SAVISQKPSRDICQRGTSLTIQCQVDSQVTMMFWYRQQPGQSLTLIATANQGSEATYESGFVIDKFPISRPNLTFSTLTVSNMSPEDSSIYLCSGRDREETQYFGPGTRLLVL.

This clonotype was recorded many times. The chain links TRBV20-1 to TRBJ2-1; 8 nucleotides match TRBD2. V shed 3 bases and J 1 base; nucleotides not matched to a gene: 5. This CDR3 has 15 amino acids. Germline V gene data show CDR1 as DFQATT and CDR2 as SNEGSKA (reference sequence). The CDR3 DNA is TGCAGTGCTAGCCCCACTAGCGGATCCTACAATGAGCAGTTCTTC. Its translation is CSASPTSGSYNEQFF.

This clonotype was seen repeatedly, ten times or more. The chain carries TRBV28 and TRBJ2-6; a weak D match, TRBD1 (6 bases). Germline CDR1 reads MDHEN; CDR2 reads SYDVKM. The CDR3 is 17 amino acids. The V and J ends lost 7 bases and 0 bases respectively, with 16 bases between them. The CDR3 region has the DNA TGTGCCAGCACCCCCTGGCAGGGGATCTCTGGGGCCAACGTCCTGACTTTC. Amino acid sequence: CASTPWQGISGANVLTF.

The CDR3 bases are TGTGCCAGCAGCCAAGAAGGTCTAGCGGGAGGGAACATTCAGTACTTC. Protein: CASSQEGLAGGNIQYF. The J gene is TRBJ2-4, the V gene TRBV4-2; 12 nucleotides align to TRBD2. V dropped 0 bases and J dropped 7; count of bases not matched to a gene: 4. The germline gives CDR1 LGHNA, CDR2 YNFKEQ. This CDR3 contains 16 residues.

This clonotype was seen more than once but under ten times. The chain is built from TRBV15 and TRBJ2-2; D gene ambiguous. Germline V gives CDR1 LNHNV, CDR2 YYDKDF (reference sequence). The CDR3 runs to 11 residues. V shed 3 bases and J shed 6 bases, with 2 bases lying between them. CDR3 in amino acids: CATSRAGELFF. The CDR3 DNA follows: TGTGCCACCAGCAGGGCCGGGGAGCTGTTTTTT.

The chain recombines TRBV5-1 with TRBJ1-4, with a possible D match to TRBD1 (5 bases). The CDR3 is made up of 16 amino acids. Germline V gives CDR1 SGHRS, CDR2 YFSETQ. V lost 0 bases, J lost 1 base, and 10 bases lay in between. The CDR3 protein is CASSLGDGRTNEKLFF. For the CDR3, the DNA is TGCGCCAGCAGCTTGGGGGACGGACGAACTAATGAAAAACTGTTTTTT.

This clonotype has at least ten counts. This chain joins TRBV20-1 and TRBJ1-5; no definite D call. The CDR3 has 15 amino acids. The V end lost 6 bases, the J end lost 0 bases, and 15 bases lay between the germline ends. Germline V CDR1 and CDR2: DFQATT, SNEGSKA (reference sequence). CDR3 protein: CSAKNTTDSNQPQHF. The DNA for the CDR3 is TGCAGTGCCAAAAATACAACCGATAGCAATCAGCCCCAGCATTTT.